One and the same sample provided the 22 T cell receptor beta chains below, sequenced in a study of blood T cell repertoires in COVID-19. Data came from immunoSEQ multiplex PCR; TCRdb stores just in-frame clones and leaves some out. The table lists 85,000 to 110,000 clones, more than 85% of them singletons. Sequencing input: peripheral blood. These receptors were obtained from a human donor in a cohort sampled during active COVID-19.

The chain is built from TRBV2 and TRBJ2-3; 9 positions agree with TRBD2. The CDR3 has 16 amino acids. Trimming at V came to 0 bases and at J to 0 bases, leaving 1 base not matched to a gene. Per germline, CDR1 SNHLY and CDR2 FYNNEI. The CDR3 region is CASSEATSGSTDTQYF. The DNA for the CDR3 is TGTGCCAGCAGTGAAGCAACTAGCGGGAGCACAGATACGCAGTATTTT.

The chain carries TRBV13 and TRBJ2-1; TRBD1 might be the D (6 bases). CDR1 and CDR2 (germline): PRHDT, FYEKMQ (reference sequence). V gave up 5 bases and J gave up 6 bases, with 17 bases separating them. The length of the CDR3 is 15 residues. CDR3 DNA: TGTGCCAGCAGCGGTGGGGGCCCGCATATCAATGAGCAGTTCTTC. This sequence encodes CASSGGGPHINEQFF.

The rearrangement joins TRBV7-2 to TRBJ2-1; 13 bases fit TRBD2. The V gene's germline CDR1 is SGHTA and CDR2 FQGNSA. There are 19 residues in the CDR3. Unmatched junction bases numbered 8, after V lost 3 bases and J lost 0 bases. CDR3 sequence (DNA): TGTGCCAGCAGCTTCCCCTCGGGACTAGCGGGAATCTCCTACAATGAGCAGTTCTTC. Its translation: CASSFPSGLAGISYNEQFF.

This clone occurred a few times. The J gene is TRBJ2-1, the V gene TRBV18, with 7 bases lining up with TRBD1. Per germline, CDR1 KGHSH and CDR2 LQKENI. CDR3 size: 15 residues. J gave up 7 bases and V 5 bases, and 11 bases lay outside the gene matches. CDR3 coding DNA: TGTGCCAGCTCATCAGCGACAGGGCTTTTAAATGAGCAGTTCTTC. This encodes CASSSATGLLNEQFF.

This clone was observed a single time. The chain employs TRBV28 and TRBJ1-1, with D possibly being TRBD1 (6 bases). With 2 bases removed from V and 4 bases from J, the gap between germline ends came to 8 bases. CDR3 length: 13 residues. Looked up from germline, CDR1 is MDHEN and CDR2 is SYDVKM. CDR3 amino acids: CASSLRGGTEAFF. CDR3 nucleotide sequence: TGTGCCAGCAGTTTAAGGGGGGGCACTGAAGCTTTCTTT. The full variable domain, its missing parts supplied by reference TRBV28 and TRBJ1-1, is DVKVTQSSRYLVKRTGEKVFLECVQDMDHENMFWYRQDPGLGLRLIYFSYDVKMKEKGDIPEGYSVSREKKERFSLILESASTNQTSMYLCASSLRGGTEAFFGQGTRLTVV.

This chain connects TRBV5-1 to TRBJ2-7; 7 nucleotides line up with TRBD2. V was pared by 2 bases and J by 5 bases, with 4 bases of the junction left unmatched. There are 13 residues in the CDR3. Germline V gives CDR1 SGHRS, CDR2 YFSETQ. CDR3 nucleotides: TGCGCCAGCAGCTTCGGGGGAGGGGACGAGCAGTACTTC. This sequence encodes CASSFGGGDEQYF.

The table lists this clone with a count of one. The rearrangement uses TRBV19 and TRBJ2-3; D unclear. Trimming left V 5 bases short and J 6 bases short, with 9 bases between. Looked up from germline, CDR1 is LNHDA and CDR2 is SQIVND (reference sequence). The CDR3 totals 12 residues. CDR3 region: CASSPTWDTQYF. CDR3 DNA: TGTGCCAGTAGTCCTACCTGGGATACGCAGTATTTT.

The rearrangement links TRBV10-3 to TRBJ1-2; 8 positions agree with TRBD1. This CDR3 region has 16 residues. Unmatched junction bases numbered 13, after V lost 2 bases and J lost 8 bases. Germline values: CDR1 ENHRY, CDR2 SYGVKD. Here the CDR3 DNA reads TGTGCCATCAGTGAGCCATTCGTCGCGGCAGGGGGCGGCTACACCTTC. It translates to CAISEPFVAAGGGYTF.

The rearrangement links TRBV27 to TRBJ1-4; the D gene is possibly TRBD1 (5 bases). Trimming stripped 3 bases from V and 4 bases from J, with 12 bases between. CDR1 and CDR2 from the germline V gene are MNHEY and SMNVEV (reference sequence). This CDR3 spans 15 amino acids. Written as DNA, the CDR3 is TGTGCCAGCAGTTTTGGGGCACCGGTTAATGAAAAACTGTTTTTT. Protein: CASSFGAPVNEKLFF. The whole variable domain, remainder taken from reference TRBV27 and TRBJ1-4, is EAQVTQNPRYLITVTGKKLTVTCSQNMNHEYMSWYRQDPGLGLRQIYYSMNVEVTDKGDVPEGYKVSRKEKRNFPLILESPSPNQTSLYFCASSFGAPVNEKLFFGSGTQLSVL.

The chain couples TRBV11-1 to TRBJ2-2; 12 nucleotides agree with TRBD1. This CDR3 has 15 amino acids. V dropped 6 bases and J dropped 7; count of bases not matched to a gene: 6. CDR1 SGHAT and CDR2 FQDESV come from the germline V gene (reference sequence). The CDR3 loop reads CASSKGTGGIGELFF. For the CDR3, the DNA is TGTGCCAGCAGTAAGGGGACAGGGGGCATCGGGGAGCTGTTTTTT.

The genes are TRBV6-5 and TRBJ2-1; tentative D call: TRBD1 (6 bases). Deletions cut 6 bases from V and 0 bases from J, with 12 bases between. The CDR3 has 15 residues. Germline V gene lookup returns CDR1 MNHEY and CDR2 SVGAGI. CDR3 sequence (DNA): TGTGCCAGCAGCGCCGAAGGGGGCTCCTACAATGAGCAGTTCTTC. Amino acids: CASSAEGGSYNEQFF.

The genes are TRBV7-9 and TRBJ2-3; 14 nucleotides agree with TRBD2. The germline CDR1 and CDR2 sequences are SEHNR and FQNEAQ (reference sequence). The CDR3 spans 16 residues. With 5 bases clipped from V and 4 bases from J, the junction kept 5 bases outside the gene matches. The CDR3 coding sequence is TGTGCCAGCAGCAGGACTAGCGGGGGGTCCTCAGATACGCAGTATTTT. It specifies CASSRTSGGSSDTQYF.

This chain connects TRBV18 to TRBJ1-2; no clear D gene. V was cut by 8 bases and J by 2 bases, with 33 bases left in between. There are 20 residues in the CDR3. Looked up from germline, CDR1 is KGHSH and CDR2 is LQKENI. In nucleotides, the CDR3 is TGTGCCAGCCACCCACCGCCCGAAAAGGGTGCAGAATCGGGGAACTATGGCTACACCTTC. Its translation: CASHPPPEKGAESGNYGYTF.

V gene TRBV10-1 combines with J gene TRBJ2-2; 11 bases match TRBD2. Losses at the gene ends were 4 bases for V and 5 bases for J; bases not matched to a gene: 6. CDR3 length: 16 residues. CDR1 and CDR2 (germline): WNHNN, SYGVQD (reference sequence). The CDR3, as DNA: TGCGCCAGCAGTGGGGGACTAGCGGTTAATACCGGGGAGCTGTTTTTT. Protein: CASSGGLAVNTGELFF.

This clone has just one count. This chain uses TRBV9 with TRBJ2-3; 7 nucleotides align to TRBD2. Per the germline V gene, CDR1 is SGDLS and CDR2 is YYNGEE. Trimming removed 4 bases from V and 2 bases from J; junction bases left unmatched: 10. The CDR3 runs to 16 residues. In DNA, the CDR3 is TGTGCCAGCAGCCCACCGGGGACTACATACACAGATACGCAGTATTTT. It translates to CASSPPGTTYTDTQYF.

The V call is TRBV11-2, the J call TRBJ2-5; 8 bases map to TRBD1. The V segment lost 5 bases and the J segment 5 bases; nucleotides outside the gene matches: 4. Germline V gene data show CDR1 as SGHAT and CDR2 as FQNNGV. This CDR3 is built from 13 residues. The CDR3 sequence is CASSQNRGETQYF. CDR3 coding DNA: TGTGCCAGCAGCCAAAACAGGGGGGAGACCCAGTACTTC.

The V gene is TRBV10-3, the J gene TRBJ2-1, with 10 bases that match TRBD1. This CDR3 has 14 residues. The ends lost 10 bases at V and 2 bases at J; junction bases unmatched: 5. Germline V gene data show CDR1 as ENHRY and CDR2 as SYGVKD. The CDR3 protein is CATTGQGTYNEQFF. In DNA, the CDR3 is TGTGCCACTACGGGACAGGGGACCTACAATGAGCAGTTCTTC.

CDR3 region: CASSFRRGRDEQYF. The CDR3 DNA reads TGTGCCAGCAGTTTTCGGCGTGGGAGAGACGAGCAGTACTTC. The rearrangement links TRBV27 to TRBJ2-7; maybe TRBD2 (5 bases). There are 14 residues in the CDR3. Between the trimmed V and J ends, which lost 3 bases and 5 bases, there was a span of 14 bases. Per the germline V gene, CDR1 is MNHEY and CDR2 is SMNVEV (reference sequence).

This clone was observed once. The chain uses TRBV25-1 and TRBJ2-5; D might be TRBD1 (6 bases). CDR3 size: 15 residues. V was shortened by 0 bases and J by 2 bases, with 10 bases between the two germline ends. Germline loops: CDR1 MGHDK, CDR2 SYGVNS. CDR3: CASSEYNGQQETQYF. The CDR3 DNA reads as TGTGCCAGCAGTGAATATAACGGACAGCAAGAGACCCAGTACTTC.

The chain combines TRBV3-1 (or the pseudogene TRBV3-2) with TRBJ2-4, with D possibly matching TRBD1 (5 bases). The CDR3 consists of 14 residues. From germline, CDR1 is LGHDT and CDR2 YNNKEL (reference sequence). V was trimmed by 1 base and J by 8 bases, leaving 12 bases between them. The CDR3 region has the DNA TGTGCCAGCAGCCAAGGAGCAGGGTGGGACATTCAGTACTTC. The encoded protein is CASSQGAGWDIQYF.

The chain uses TRBV5-1 and TRBJ2-3, with D possibly TRBD1 on 6 matching bases. CDR3 length equals 15 residues. CDR1 is SGHRS, CDR2 YFSETQ, per germline. The V end was cut by 0 bases, the J end by 6 bases, with 14 bases between. The CDR3 sequence is CASSLGQVDIDTQYF. The CDR3 bases are TGCGCCAGCAGCTTGGGACAGGTAGATATTGATACGCAGTATTTT.

The chain joins TRBV4-1 to TRBJ2-3; tentatively, D is TRBD2 (5 bases). The V and J ends lost 3 bases and 2 bases respectively, with 15 bases between them. Germline loops: CDR1 MGHRA, CDR2 YSYEKL. The CDR3 spans 16 residues. The CDR3, as DNA: TGCGCCAGCAGCCAGGCCCCAGCGGTCTCCACAGATACGCAGTATTTT. Residues: CASSQAPAVSTDTQYF.